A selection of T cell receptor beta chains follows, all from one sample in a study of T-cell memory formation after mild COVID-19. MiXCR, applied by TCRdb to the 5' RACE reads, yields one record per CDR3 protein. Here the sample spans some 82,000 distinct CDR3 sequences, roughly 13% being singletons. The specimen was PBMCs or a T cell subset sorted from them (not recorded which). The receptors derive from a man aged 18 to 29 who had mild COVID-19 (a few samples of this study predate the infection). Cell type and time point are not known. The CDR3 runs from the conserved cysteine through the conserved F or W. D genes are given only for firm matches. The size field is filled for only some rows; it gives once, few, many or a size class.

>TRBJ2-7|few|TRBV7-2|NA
TGTGCCAGCAGCTCTCACCGAACCTACGAGCAGTACTTC
CASSSHRTYEQYF
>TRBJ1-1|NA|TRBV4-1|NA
TGCGCCAGCAGCCCAGGTACGGCTTTTAAAGCTTTCTTT
CASSPGTAFKAFF
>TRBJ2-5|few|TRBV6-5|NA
TGTGCCAGCAGTTACCCCCCTAAGGAGACCCAGTACTTC
CASSYPPKETQYF
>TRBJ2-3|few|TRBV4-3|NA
TGCGCCAGCAGCCAAGAGTTTGGGGTCAGTAGCACAGATACGCAGTATTTT
CASSQEFGVSSTDTQYF
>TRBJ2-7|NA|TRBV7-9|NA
TGTGCCAGCAGCCTCAGGGCCCCCGCCTACGAGCAGTACTTC
CASSLRAPAYEQYF
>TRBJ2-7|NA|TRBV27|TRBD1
TGTGCCAGCAGTCTGGCAGGGGGCGACTACGAGCAGTACTTC
CASSLAGGDYEQYF
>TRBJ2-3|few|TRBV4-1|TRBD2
TGCGCCAGCAGCCGCCAGCGGGGGTCAGATACGCAGTATTTT
CASSRQRGSDTQYF
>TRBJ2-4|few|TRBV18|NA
TGTGCCAGCTCCCCGGGGCGGTCTATGGACATTCAGTACTTC
CASSPGRSMDIQYF
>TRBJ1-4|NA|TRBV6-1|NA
TGTGCCAGCAGTGAAGCAAGGGGCCGTCTAGAAAAACTGTTTTTT
CASSEARGRLEKLFF
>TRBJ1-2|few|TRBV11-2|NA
TGTGCCAGCAGCCTAGGGGACGGCTACACCTTC
CASSLGDGYTF
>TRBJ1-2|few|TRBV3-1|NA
TGTGCCAGCAGCCCTCCGGGTTTGGCGGATGGCTACACCTTC
CASSPPGLADGYTF
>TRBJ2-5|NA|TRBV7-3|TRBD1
TGTGCCAGCAGCGCTACAGGGGGCGCAATGGAGACCCAGTACTTC
CASSATGGAMETQYF
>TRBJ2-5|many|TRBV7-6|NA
TGTGCCAGCAGCTCCCCGGGGGGCTGGGGAGAGACCCAGTACTTC
CASSSPGGWGETQYF
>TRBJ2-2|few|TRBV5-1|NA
TGCGCCAGCAGCTCTGACTCCACCCCCGGGGAGCTGTTTTTT
CASSSDSTPGELFF
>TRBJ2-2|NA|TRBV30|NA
TGTGCCTGGATCCCCCGGCCCGGGGAGCTGTTTTTT
CAWIPRPGELFF
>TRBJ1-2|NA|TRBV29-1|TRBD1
TGCAGCGTTGAAGGCCCGGACAGGCCCTATGGCTACACCTTC
CSVEGPDRPYGYTF
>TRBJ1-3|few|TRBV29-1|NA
TGCAGCGTTGTTTTCGGAAACACCATATATTTT
CSVVFGNTIYF
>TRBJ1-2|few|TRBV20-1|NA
TGCAGTGCTAGCCAGAAGGGAAGAGGCTACACCTTC
CSASQKGRGYTF
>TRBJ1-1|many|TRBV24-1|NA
TGTGCCACCAGTGATGGGGTGGCTGAAGCTTTCTTT
CATSDGVAEAFF
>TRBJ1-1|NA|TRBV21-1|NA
TGTGCCAGCAGCAGGAGGGTTAACACTGAAGCTTTCTTT
CASSRRVNTEAFF
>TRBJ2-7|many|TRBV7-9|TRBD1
TGTGCCAGCAGCCCCAGGGACAGATCCTACGAGCAGTACTTC
CASSPRDRSYEQYF
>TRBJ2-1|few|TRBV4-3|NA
TGCGCCAGCTACACGGCTCCGGATCATGAGCAGTTCTTC
CASYTAPDHEQFF
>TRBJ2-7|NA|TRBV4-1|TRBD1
TGCGCCAGCAGCCCTTGGGGACAGGGTACCTACGAGCAGTACTTC
CASSPWGQGTYEQYF
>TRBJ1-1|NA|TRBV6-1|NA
TGTGCCAGCAGTTACCGGGGGAACACTGAAGCTTTCTTT
CASSYRGNTEAFF
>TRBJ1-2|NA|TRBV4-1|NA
TGCGCCAGCAGCCAAGTCGCGGCAGGGGACTATGGCTACACCTTC
CASSQVAAGDYGYTF
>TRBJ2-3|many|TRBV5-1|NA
TGCGCCAGCAGCTTGAAAGAGGTCTCGACAGATACGCAGTATTTT
CASSLKEVSTDTQYF
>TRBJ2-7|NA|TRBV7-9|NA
TGTGCCAGCAGCTTAGGCCCAGGGCGTTACGAGCAGTACTTC
CASSLGPGRYEQYF
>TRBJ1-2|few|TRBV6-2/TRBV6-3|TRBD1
TGTGCCAGCACCACCCCCGGGACAGGGGGCGATGGCTACACCTTC
CASTTPGTGGDGYTF
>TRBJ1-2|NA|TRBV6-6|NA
TGTGCCAGCAGTTACGAGAATAACTATGGCTACACCTTC
CASSYENNYGYTF
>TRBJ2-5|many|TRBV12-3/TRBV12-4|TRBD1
TGTGCCAGCAGTCCCGAGGACAGGGAACAAGAGACCCAGTACTTC
CASSPEDREQETQYF
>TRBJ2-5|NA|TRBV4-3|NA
TGCGCCAGCAGCCAAGAGGCATTAGGGACCCAGTACTTC
CASSQEALGTQYF
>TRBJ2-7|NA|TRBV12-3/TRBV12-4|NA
TGTGCCAGCAGTTTTACCTCAACCTACGAGCAGTACTTC
CASSFTSTYEQYF
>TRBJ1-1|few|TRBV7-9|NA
TGTGCCAGCAGCTTAGGGGCCGGTCCAGGAGAAGCTTTCTTT
CASSLGAGPGEAFF
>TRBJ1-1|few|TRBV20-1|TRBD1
TGCAGTGCTAGAGTGGGTGGACAGGGACTCACTGAAGCTTTCTTT
CSARVGGQGLTEAFF
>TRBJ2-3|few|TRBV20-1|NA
TGCAGTGCTCAGGGATACTCTGGGATAGATACGCAGTATTTT
CSAQGYSGIDTQYF
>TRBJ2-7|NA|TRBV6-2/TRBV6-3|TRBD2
TGTGCCAGCAGTTACTCTCCTAGCGGCGAGCAGTACTTC
CASSYSPSGEQYF
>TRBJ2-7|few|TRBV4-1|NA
TGCGCCAGCAGCGAAGGGACTGCCCACGAGCAGTACTTC
CASSEGTAHEQYF
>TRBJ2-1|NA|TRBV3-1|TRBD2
TGTGCCAGCAGCCCGGGGGGGGGCCAGAATGAGCAGTTCTTC
CASSPGGGQNEQFF
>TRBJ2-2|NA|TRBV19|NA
TGTGCCAGTAGTATCGGGGGAGTGGGTACCGGGGAGCTGTTTTTT
CASSIGGVGTGELFF
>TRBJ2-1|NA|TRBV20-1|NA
TGCAGTGCAAGCAGGGTCAATGAGCAGTTCTTC
CSASRVNEQFF
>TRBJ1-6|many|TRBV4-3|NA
TGCGCCAGCAGCCAGGCGGGATTAGTATCACCCCTCCACTTT
CASSQAGLVSPLHF
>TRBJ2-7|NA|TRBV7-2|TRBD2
TGTGCCAGCAGCCCGCCACTAGCGGCCCAGAGCTCCTACGAGCAGTACTTC
CASSPPLAAQSSYEQYF
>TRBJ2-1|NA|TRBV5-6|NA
TGTGCCAGCAGCTTATCCGGTCCGGGTGAGCAGTTCTTC
CASSLSGPGEQFF
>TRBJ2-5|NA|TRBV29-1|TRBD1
TGCAGCGTTGCAGAGACAGGGGGCTTCCAAGAGACCCAGTACTTC
CSVAETGGFQETQYF
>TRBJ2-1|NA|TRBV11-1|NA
TGTGCCAGCAGCCACCCTCGCGGGGGCGATGAGCAGTTCTTC
CASSHPRGGDEQFF
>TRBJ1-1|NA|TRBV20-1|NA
TGCAGTGCTAGAGAAGACCTGCAGCGTGAAGCTTTCTTT
CSAREDLQREAFF
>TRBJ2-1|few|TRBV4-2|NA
TGTGCCAGCAGCCAAGCATGGGGGGGGGCTCTCTCCTACAATGAGCAGTTCTTC
CASSQAWGGALSYNEQFF
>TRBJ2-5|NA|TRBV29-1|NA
TGCAGCGTTGAAGGCCCTAGACTAGTAAGAGAGACCCAGTACTTC
CSVEGPRLVRETQYF
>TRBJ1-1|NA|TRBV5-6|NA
TGTGCCAGCAGCCCGGGGGGCAACCCAGCTTTCTTT
CASSPGGNPAFF
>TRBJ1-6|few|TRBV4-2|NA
TGTGCCAGCAGCCAAGACGGGGAAAGCTCCTATAATTCACCCCTCCACTTT
CASSQDGESSYNSPLHF
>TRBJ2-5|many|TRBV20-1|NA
TGCAGTGCTTCAAAATCGGGACGGGGCGGTCAGACCCAGTACTTC
CSASKSGRGGQTQYF
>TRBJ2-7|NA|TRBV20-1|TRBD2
TGCAGTGCTCCGGGCGGGGGGGCCGAAGAGCAGTACTTC
CSAPGGGAEEQYF